This T cell receptor beta chain emerged from a study of regulatory T cells in long-lasting Graves disease. Findings and limits, study-wide: Persistent Graves' patients showed less TCR diversity than newly diagnosed ones. Study was limited to peripheral blood, excluding thyroid tissue. Gene preferences differed: TRBV28, TRBJ1-2, TRBJ2-5 in persistent cases.

This clonotype was counted only a few times. Its specificity is not known. The time point here: persistent/refractory GD, antithyroid drugs over 5 years with positive TRAb. Extracted PBMC RNA gave rise to the TCR library. Investigators prepared the TCR beta libraries by applying iRepertoire HTBI primers and Arm-PCR of CDR3 regions. In the authors' workflow: Identified across the samples were around 62 TRBV segments and roughly 14 TRBJ segments. TCRdb used MiXCR to reprocess the multiplex PCR reads, holding one entry per CDR3 protein. The V and J calls, along with clone size, are taken from TCRdb and not from the paper's own processing. The sample includes roughly 470,000 distinct CDR3 sequences, about 20% seen only once; the top ten take over 7.5%. With 2 bases clipped from V and 2 bases from J, the junction kept 6 bases outside the gene matches. CDR3 length: 16 amino acids. Per the germline V gene, CDR1 is SGHAT and CDR2 is FQNNGV.

This sequence was found in a female donor with Graves disease. Sample: peripheral blood mononuclear cells (PBMCs), taken when the disease was refractory, from a patient treated with antithyroid drugs. V usage is TRBV11-2 and J usage is TRBJ1-3, with TRBD1 matching 7 bases. CDR3 DNA sequence: TGTGCCAGCAGCTTAATGGCGACAGGGACTGGAAACACCATATATTTT. Residues: CASSLMATGTGNTIYF.